This passage covers 30 T cell receptor beta chains from one sample sequenced in a study of blood T cell repertoires in COVID-19. Some clones are missing from TCRdb's copy, which holds only in-frame ones; the method was immunoSEQ multiplex PCR. The sample has 50,000 to 65,000 clones, around 81% seen once; the top ten hold roughly 5%. Sequenced sample: peripheral blood. Source of these receptors: a man between 70 and 80 years old with acute or convalescent COVID-19.

V is TRBV9 and J is TRBJ1-1; no reliable D call. The germline gives CDR1 SGDLS, CDR2 YYNGEE. CDR3 length equals 13 residues. The germline V and J ends were trimmed by 4 bases and 0 bases, with 7 bases remaining between them. The CDR3 DNA reads TGTGCCAGCAGCAAAACAGTGAACACTGAAGCTTTCTTT. It translates to CASSKTVNTEAFF.

V gene TRBV20-1 combines with J gene TRBJ1-1; TRBD1 might be the D (6 bases). Trimming shortened V by 6 bases and J by 3 bases, and 8 bases separated the two germline ends. Germline assignment: CDR1 DFQATT and CDR2 SNEGSKA (reference sequence). CDR3 length: 11 amino acids. The CDR3 DNA is TGCAGTGCCCGGACAGACACTGAAGCTTTCTTT. Translation gives CSARTDTEAFF.

The chain combines TRBV9 with TRBJ2-5, with D perhaps TRBD1 (5 bases). The CDR3 sequence is 15 residues long. The germline V and J ends were trimmed by 4 bases and 4 bases, with 17 bases remaining between them. In germline, CDR1 is SGDLS, CDR2 YYNGEE. The CDR3 loop reads CASSPTPMTAETQYF. The CDR3 bases are TGTGCCAGCAGCCCCACCCCGATGACAGCAGAGACCCAGTACTTC.

The rearrangement uses TRBV19 and TRBJ1-1; no definite D call. Germline V gives CDR1 LNHDA, CDR2 SQIVND (reference sequence). Trimming removed 7 bases at V and 1 base at J, with 16 bases between. The CDR3 covers 15 residues. The DNA for the CDR3 is TGTGCCAGTACCCCTGGGCAGGCCCGGAACACTGAAGCTTTCTTT. Translation: CASTPGQARNTEAFF.

This chain links TRBV23-1 with TRBJ1-5; TRBD1 is a possible D gene (6 bases). TRBV23-1 is an ORF for which the function is uncertain. Trimming cost V 0 bases and J 2 bases, with 14 bases left between them. There are 17 residues in the CDR3. The CDR3, as DNA: TGCGCCAGCAGTCAATCCCACGTGGACAGAGGCAATCAGCCCCAGCATTTT. Amino acids: CASSQSHVDRGNQPQHF.

This chain uses TRBV10-3 with TRBJ1-5; D might be TRBD1 (6 bases). With 3 bases removed from V and 5 bases from J, the gap between germline ends came to 14 bases. Looked up from germline, CDR1 is ENHRY and CDR2 is SYGVKD. This CDR3 comprises 15 residues. Here the CDR3 DNA reads TGTGCCATCAGTGATCGGAGGGAGGGGGATCAGCCCCAGCATTTT. Translating it yields CAISDRREGDQPQHF.

The V and J genes are TRBV5-1 and TRBJ2-1; no clear D gene. The CDR3 is 13 residues long. Germline V lookup: CDR1 SGHRS, CDR2 YFSETQ. The V end lost 0 bases, the J end lost 8 bases, and 9 bases lay between the germline ends. CDR3 bases: TGCGCCAGCAGCTTGGGGGTCCGGGATGAGCAGTTCTTC. Encoded protein: CASSLGVRDEQFF.

The chain has TRBV29-1 and TRBJ2-3, with 7 bases lining up with TRBD2. Per the germline V gene, CDR1 is SQVTM and CDR2 is ANQGSEA. Germline trimming cut 4 bases from V and 5 bases from J; bases unmatched to any gene: 6. The length of the CDR3 is 13 residues. Here the CDR3 DNA reads TGCAGCGTTGGCCCGTCGGGGGGAGATACGCAGTATTTT. This translates into CSVGPSGGDTQYF.

The chain combines TRBV19 with TRBJ2-6; D may be TRBD2 (5 bases). The germline V gene has CDR1 LNHDA and CDR2 SQIVND (reference sequence). Trimming pared 7 bases from V and 5 bases from J, leaving 24 bases between. The length of the CDR3 is 18 residues. The CDR3 reads CASTSYLGRGGRANVLTF. The CDR3 DNA reads as TGTGCCAGTACCTCATACTTAGGTCGGGGTGGAAGGGCCAACGTCCTGACTTTC.

The chain combines TRBV19 with TRBJ1-2, with 8 bases aligning to TRBD1. The CDR3 spans 14 residues. The V gene end was trimmed by 7 bases and the J gene end by 3 bases; junction bases not matched to a gene: 7. Germline V gives CDR1 LNHDA, CDR2 SQIVND (reference sequence). The chain's CDR3 is CASTRTGNDYGYTF. CDR3 coding DNA: TGTGCCAGTACCAGGACAGGGAACGACTATGGCTACACCTTC.

The V and J genes are TRBV6-5 and TRBJ2-2, with 11 bases matching TRBD2. V was pared by 6 bases and J by 4 bases, with 4 bases of the junction left unmatched. Germline V gives CDR1 MNHEY, CDR2 SVGAGI. The CDR3 is 15 amino acids. CDR3 DNA sequence: TGTGCCAGCAGAACTAGCGGGGGTTTCACCGGGGAGCTGTTTTTT. It is translated as CASRTSGGFTGELFF.

This chain uses TRBV27 with TRBJ2-3; 10 positions match TRBD1. This CDR3 is built from 14 residues. Germline CDR1 MNHEY, CDR2 SMNVEV (reference sequence). J lost 4 bases, V lost 5 bases, and 3 bases had no gene match. CDR3 in DNA: TGTGCCAGCAGTCACGGACAGGGGGCAGATACGCAGTATTTT. Translation: CASSHGQGADTQYF.

This clone was seen a handful of times. The V gene is TRBV5-1, the J gene TRBJ2-5; D remains ambiguous. This CDR3 spans 13 amino acids. CDR1 is SGHRS, CDR2 YFSETQ, per germline. Trimming removed 0 bases from V and 4 bases from J, with 7 bases in between. The CDR3 loop is CASSLASGETQYF. The DNA for the CDR3 is TGCGCCAGCAGCTTGGCCTCGGGAGAGACCCAGTACTTC.

J is TRBJ2-5 and V is TRBV3-1 (or the pseudogene TRBV3-2); D uncertain. Germline lookup yields CDR1 LGHDT and CDR2 YNNKEL (reference sequence). The CDR3 runs 14 residues. V dropped 6 bases and J dropped 5 bases, with 16 bases sitting between them. CDR3 nucleotides: TGTGCCAGCAGTCCCCCGGCGACACTGGAGACCCAGTACTTC. Protein product: CASSPPATLETQYF.

This chain uses TRBV27 with TRBJ1-2; possibly TRBD1 for D (6 bases). Germline V gene lookup returns CDR1 MNHEY and CDR2 SMNVEV (reference sequence). The V end was cut by 3 bases, the J end by 3 bases, with 14 bases between. The CDR3 totals 15 residues. DNA for the CDR3: TGTGCCAGCAGTTTGTGGGCAGGGGAGCACTATGGCTACACCTTC. It specifies CASSLWAGEHYGYTF.

V and J are TRBV11-2 and TRBJ2-7; tentative D call: TRBD2 (7 bases). This CDR3 is built from 14 residues. The V end was cut by 3 bases, the J end by 3 bases, with 12 bases between. CDR1 is SGHAT and CDR2 is FQNNGV in the germline V gene. This CDR3 reads CASSLRGGLYEQYF. The CDR3 bases are TGTGCCAGCAGCTTGAGGGGGGGCCTCTACGAGCAGTACTTC.

The V call is TRBV12-5, the J call TRBJ1-5, with 10 bases aligning to TRBD1. V lost 6 bases to trimming and J lost 3 bases; unmatched junction nucleotides: 5. This CDR3 region has 15 residues. Germline CDR1 and CDR2: LGHNT and FRNRAP. In DNA, the CDR3 is TGTGCTAGTGGCCCCGGGACAGGGGACAATCAGCCCCAGCATTTT. It specifies CASGPGTGDNQPQHF.

This chain connects TRBV9 to TRBJ1-6; 7 nucleotides agree with TRBD1. J gave up 7 bases and V 4 bases, and 5 bases lay outside the gene matches. The CDR3 is made up of 14 amino acids. Germline assignment: CDR1 SGDLS and CDR2 YYNGEE. The CDR3 region is CASSPGQRNSPLHF. The CDR3 coding sequence is TGTGCCAGCAGCCCGGGACAGCGGAATTCACCCCTCCACTTT.

The rearrangement joins TRBV4-1 to TRBJ1-6, with TRBD1 matching 10 bases. The CDR3 extends over 17 amino acids. The germline V gene has CDR1 MGHRA and CDR2 YSYEKL. J was trimmed by 10 bases and V by 0 bases; bases with no gene match: 9. The CDR3 region is CASSQEWTGGYWSPLHF. The DNA of the CDR3 is TGCGCCAGCAGCCAAGAATGGACAGGGGGTTACTGGTCACCCCTCCACTTT.

This clone was recorded a few times. The genes are TRBV28 and TRBJ1-5; 10 bases fit TRBD1. This CDR3 spans 14 amino acids. Germline values: CDR1 MDHEN, CDR2 SYDVKM. V gave up 6 bases and J gave up 4 bases; unmatched junction bases: 3. As DNA, the CDR3 is TGTGCCAGCAGGAAGGACAGGGGGAATCAGCCCCAGCATTTT. As protein: CASRKDRGNQPQHF.

This clone has a single count. The chain links TRBV28 to TRBJ1-5, with 10 bases aligning to TRBD1. CDR3 length: 16 residues. Trimming at V came to 0 bases and at J to 1 base, leaving 0 bases not matched to a gene. Germline values: CDR1 MDHEN, CDR2 SYDVKM. CDR3 DNA sequence: TGTGCCAGCAGTTTATGGGGACAGGGGAGCAATCAGCCCCAGCATTTT. Translated: CASSLWGQGSNQPQHF.

This chain links TRBV28 with TRBJ2-7; D gene uncertain. The CDR3 has 12 amino acids. Germline values: CDR1 MDHEN, CDR2 SYDVKM. V was cut by 5 bases and J by 0 bases, with 5 bases left in between. CDR3 nucleotide sequence: TGTGCCAGCAGTCCTTACTCCTACGAGCAGTACTTC. Translated, it gives CASSPYSYEQYF.

The V and J genes are TRBV5-4 and TRBJ1-4; 9 nucleotides line up with TRBD1. The CDR3 sequence is 15 residues long. Per the germline V gene, CDR1 is SGHNT and CDR2 is YYREEE (reference sequence). The V segment lost 3 bases and the J segment 3 bases; nucleotides outside the gene matches: 3. In DNA form, the CDR3 reads TGTGCCAGCAGCTCTCGGACAGGGGCTAATGAAAAACTGTTTTTT. Amino acids: CASSSRTGANEKLFF. Variable domain in full (rest from reference TRBV5-4 and TRBJ1-4): ETGVTQSPTHLIKTRGQQVTLRCSSQSGHNTVSWYQQALGQGPQFIFQYYREEENGRGNFPPRFSGLQFPNYSSELNVNALELDDSALYLCASSSRTGANEKLFFGSGTQLSVL.

The chain uses TRBV28 and TRBJ1-5; D might be TRBD1 (6 bases). The CDR3 sequence is 16 residues long. Per the germline V gene, CDR1 is MDHEN and CDR2 is SYDVKM. Trimming pared 5 bases from V and 3 bases from J, leaving 17 bases between. Written as DNA, the CDR3 is TGTGCCAGCAGTCCACCACAGCAGGGGACCAATCAGCCCCAGCATTTT. Protein sequence: CASSPPQQGTNQPQHF.

The chain joins TRBV5-4 to TRBJ2-7; 7 bases fit TRBD2. The CDR3 consists of 14 residues. Unmatched junction bases numbered 8, after V lost 4 bases and J lost 4 bases. Germline CDR1 SGHNT, CDR2 YYREEE (reference sequence). The CDR3 DNA sequence: TGTGCCAGCAGCCTGATCGGGACTACTTACGAGCAGTACTTC. Translation gives CASSLIGTTYEQYF.

The chain uses TRBV11-2 and TRBJ1-1; a possible D gene is TRBD1 (5 bases). The CDR3 spans 15 residues. V was cut by 10 bases and J by 1 base, with 19 bases left in between. Germline values: CDR1 SGHAT, CDR2 FQNNGV. The CDR3 DNA is TGTGCCACCCGCCCCACAGGACGAAGGAACACTGAAGCTTTCTTT. It translates to CATRPTGRRNTEAFF.

V gene TRBV6-5 combines with J gene TRBJ2-7; D unresolved. This CDR3 comprises 11 residues. Trimming cost V 7 bases and J 3 bases, with 7 bases left between them. The germline V gene encodes CDR1 MNHEY and CDR2 SVGAGI. The chain's CDR3 is CASTFLYEQYF. The CDR3 bases are TGTGCCAGCACCTTCCTCTACGAGCAGTACTTC.

This chain joins TRBV9 and TRBJ1-5; D is perhaps TRBD1 (5 bases). V dropped 2 bases and J dropped 6 bases, with 12 bases sitting between them. This CDR3 comprises 14 residues. Germline lookup yields CDR1 SGDLS and CDR2 YYNGEE. CDR3 residues: CASSVGGNRQPQHF. As DNA, the CDR3 is TGTGCCAGCAGCGTGGGGGGAAACCGTCAGCCCCAGCATTTT.

The chain has TRBV6-1 and TRBJ1-2; 7 bases match TRBD1. J gave up 3 bases and V 2 bases, and 6 bases lay outside the gene matches. There are 15 residues in the CDR3. Germline CDR1 MNHNS, CDR2 SASEGT. Written as DNA, the CDR3 is TGTGCCAGCAGTGAAAGGGGACAGTCTTACTATGGCTACACCTTC. It codes for CASSERGQSYYGYTF.

J is TRBJ1-5 and V is TRBV11-2; D not certain. The CDR3 contains 15 residues. The ends were cut back, 3 bases at V and 2 bases at J, with 11 bases in the middle. Per the germline V gene, CDR1 is SGHAT and CDR2 is FQNNGV. The CDR3: CASSFSPAGNQPQHF. For the CDR3, the DNA is TGTGCCAGCAGCTTCAGCCCGGCGGGCAATCAGCCCCAGCATTTT.